This T cell receptor beta chain derives from a study of T cell changes during pregnancy in multiple sclerosis. Using immunoSEQ multiplex PCR, the repertoire was profiled, and TCRdb retains in-frame clones only, with some absent. The sample lists roughly 90,000 clones, around 92% occurring once. CDR3 length: 13 residues. Germline lookup yields CDR1 SGHTA and CDR2 FQGNSA. Trimming took off 5 bases at V and 5 bases at J, with 12 bases between the two ends. The sample was peripheral blood, taken in the third trimester of pregnancy. This clonotype was obtained from a female donor with multiple sclerosis, enrolled in a pregnancy study. The V call is TRBV7-2, the J call TRBJ1-1, with D possibly TRBD1 on 5 matching bases. CDR3 sequence reads: CASSPKGRTEAFF. DNA for the CDR3: TGTGCCAGCAGCCCTAAGGGGAGGACTGAAGCTTTCTTT.